These 2 T cell receptor beta chains came from one sample sequenced in a study of a mutant IDH1 vaccine in newly diagnosed glioma. Time point specified: week 23, last vaccination. Each vaccine dose was 300 ug of mutant IDH1 20-mer peptide, with topical imiquimod. No cognate antigen is known for these TCRs. Method: immunoSEQ multiplex PCR; TCRdb's copy keeps in-frame clones and lacks some. The repertoire includes 35,000 to 50,000 clones, approximately 90% of them detected once, and 3.9% sits in the top ten. The specimen comprised PBMCs, sampled from a glioma patient whose treatment included an IDH1 peptide vaccine. Every receptor here comes from a man in his fifties or sixties with glioma.

CDR3 DNA: TGTGCCAGCAGCTTAGGGGTTTCGGGGACAGGGGCCTACGAGCAGTACTTC. Protein: CASSLGVSGTGAYEQYF. This sequence joins TRBV7-9 and TRBJ2-7; 10 bases are a match to TRBD1. The CDR3 runs to 17 residues. Germline V lookup: CDR1 SEHNR, CDR2 FQNEAQ (reference sequence). The V segment lost 1 base and the J segment 2 bases; nucleotides outside the gene matches: 8.

The genes are TRBV6-5 and TRBJ2-2; D remains unclear. The CDR3 extends over 11 amino acids. Germline assignment: CDR1 MNHEY and CDR2 SVGAGI. The germline V and J ends were trimmed by 6 bases and 6 bases, with 5 bases remaining between them. CDR3 residues: CASRGSGELFF. In DNA, the CDR3 is TGTGCCAGCAGGGGGTCCGGGGAGCTGTTTTTT.